This TCR beta chain was sequenced in a study of blood T cell repertoires in COVID-19. Study at large: The United States, Italy and Spain were the sources of the acute and convalescent COVID-19 samples. From T cells, B-cell-depleted T cells, or PBMCs came the material, which was cDNA or gDNA.

This clone was seen a handful of times. Original processing methods: Reference gene primer amplification gave nucleated cell count estimates. Here immunoSEQ multiplex PCR was the method, and the copy in TCRdb shows in-frame clones only, minus some. That table supplies the V and J calls and clone size; D and trimming were determined from the DNA. The profile shows approximately 97,000 clones, roughly 85% of them singletons. Germline CDR1 and CDR2: SGHRS and YFSETQ. The V gene lost 0 bases and the J gene lost 6 bases, with 16 bases spanning the gap. This CDR3 has 15 amino acids. The source of this sequence is a man in his fifties with active COVID-19. The chain links TRBV5-1 to TRBJ2-7; the D gene is possibly TRBD1 (5 bases). Sequenced material: peripheral blood. CDR3 region: CASSLAGRAVIEQYF. DNA of the CDR3: TGCGCCAGCAGCTTGGCAGGCAGGGCGGTAATCGAGCAGTACTTC.